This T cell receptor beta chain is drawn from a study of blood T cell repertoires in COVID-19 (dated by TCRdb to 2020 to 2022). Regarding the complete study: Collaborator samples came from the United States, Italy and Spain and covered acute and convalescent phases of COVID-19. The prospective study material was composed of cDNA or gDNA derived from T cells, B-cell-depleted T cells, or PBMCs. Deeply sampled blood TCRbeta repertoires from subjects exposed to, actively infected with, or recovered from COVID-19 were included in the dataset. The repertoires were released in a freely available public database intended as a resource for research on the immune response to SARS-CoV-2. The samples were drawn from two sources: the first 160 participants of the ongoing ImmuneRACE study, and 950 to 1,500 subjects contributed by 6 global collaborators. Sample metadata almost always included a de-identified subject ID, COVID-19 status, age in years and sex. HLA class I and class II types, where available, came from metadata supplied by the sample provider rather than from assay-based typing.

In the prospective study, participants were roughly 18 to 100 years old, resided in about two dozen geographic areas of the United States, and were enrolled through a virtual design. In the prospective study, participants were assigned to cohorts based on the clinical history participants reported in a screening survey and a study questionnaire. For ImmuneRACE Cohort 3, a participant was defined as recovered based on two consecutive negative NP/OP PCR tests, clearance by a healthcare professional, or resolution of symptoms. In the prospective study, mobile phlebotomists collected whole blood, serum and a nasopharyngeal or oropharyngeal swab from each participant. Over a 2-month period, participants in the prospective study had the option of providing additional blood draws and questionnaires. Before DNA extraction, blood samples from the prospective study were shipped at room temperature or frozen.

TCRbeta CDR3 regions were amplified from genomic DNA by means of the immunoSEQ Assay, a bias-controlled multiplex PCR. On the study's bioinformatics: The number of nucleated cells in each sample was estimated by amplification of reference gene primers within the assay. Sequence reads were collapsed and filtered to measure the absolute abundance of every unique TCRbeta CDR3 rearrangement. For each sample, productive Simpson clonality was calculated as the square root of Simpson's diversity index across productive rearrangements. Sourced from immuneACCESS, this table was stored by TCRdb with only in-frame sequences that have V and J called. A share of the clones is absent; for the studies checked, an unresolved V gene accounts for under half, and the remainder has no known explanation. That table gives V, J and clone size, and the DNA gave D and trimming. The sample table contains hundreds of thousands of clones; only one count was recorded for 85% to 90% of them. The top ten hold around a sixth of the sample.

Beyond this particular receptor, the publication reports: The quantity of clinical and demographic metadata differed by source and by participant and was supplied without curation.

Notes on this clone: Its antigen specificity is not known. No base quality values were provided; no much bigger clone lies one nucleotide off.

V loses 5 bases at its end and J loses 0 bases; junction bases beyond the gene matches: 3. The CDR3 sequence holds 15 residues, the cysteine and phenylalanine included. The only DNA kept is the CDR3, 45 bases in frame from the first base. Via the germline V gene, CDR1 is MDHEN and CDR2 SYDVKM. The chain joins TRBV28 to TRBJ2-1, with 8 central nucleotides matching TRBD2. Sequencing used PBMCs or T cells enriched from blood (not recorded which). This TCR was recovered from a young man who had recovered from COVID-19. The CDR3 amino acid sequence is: CASSPGGVSYNEQFF. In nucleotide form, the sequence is TGTGCCAGCAGTCCGGGAGGGGTCTCCTACAATGAGCAGTTCTTC.